This T cell receptor beta chain was recovered during a study of PD-1 blockade in classical Hodgkin lymphoma. The method was immunoSEQ multiplex PCR; TCRdb's version includes in-frame clones alone and lacks a portion of them. The data show roughly 61,000 clones, approximately 90% seen once. Findings and caveats of the study: Patients with a complete response exhibited baseline diversity comparable to newly diagnosed patients. In CD4+ cells, TCR diversity went up significantly by C4D1, but in CD8+ cells it did not. Relapsed/refractory patients reportedly had the lowest baseline TCR diversity, below newly diagnosed patients, who were below healthy donors.

All patients relapsed after autologous stem cell transplantation, and brentuximab vedotin exposure varied. Details on this clone: Its antigen remains unidentified.

This TCR came from a human donor with classical Hodgkin lymphoma. Material: peripheral blood mononuclear cells (PBMCs), obtained before the second cycle of nivolumab.

The CDR3 protein is CASSLSPWVAGGPHGELFF. DNA of the CDR3: TGTGCCAGCAGTTTATCCCCCTGGGTAGCGGGAGGGCCGCACGGGGAGCTGTTTTTT. The chain has TRBV27 and TRBJ2-2; 11 bases align to TRBD2. The CDR3 loop spans 19 amino acids. Per germline, CDR1 MNHEY and CDR2 SMNVEV (reference sequence). V shed 0 bases and J 7 bases; nucleotides not matched to a gene: 13.